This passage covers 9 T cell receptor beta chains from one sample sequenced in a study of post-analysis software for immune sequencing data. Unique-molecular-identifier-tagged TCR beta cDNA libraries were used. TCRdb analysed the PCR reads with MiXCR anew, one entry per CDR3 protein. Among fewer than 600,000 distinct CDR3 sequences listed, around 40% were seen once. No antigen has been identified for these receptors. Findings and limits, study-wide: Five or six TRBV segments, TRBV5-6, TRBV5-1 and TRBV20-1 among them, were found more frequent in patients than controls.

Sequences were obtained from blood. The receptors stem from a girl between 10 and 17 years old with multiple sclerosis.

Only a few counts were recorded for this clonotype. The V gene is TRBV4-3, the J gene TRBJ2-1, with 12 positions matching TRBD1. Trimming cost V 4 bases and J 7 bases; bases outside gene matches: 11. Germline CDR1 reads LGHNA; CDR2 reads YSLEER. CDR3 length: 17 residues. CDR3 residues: CASSPYGTGGGLNEQFF. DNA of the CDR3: TGCGCCAGCAGCCCCTACGGGACAGGGGGCGGTTTGAATGAGCAGTTCTTC.

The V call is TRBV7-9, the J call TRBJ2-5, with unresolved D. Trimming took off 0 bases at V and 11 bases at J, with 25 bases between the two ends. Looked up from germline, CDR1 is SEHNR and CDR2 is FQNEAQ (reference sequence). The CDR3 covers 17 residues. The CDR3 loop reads CASSLAPKIHWVNEQYF. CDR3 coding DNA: TGTGCCAGCAGCTTAGCGCCGAAAATACACTGGGTCAATGAGCAGTACTTC. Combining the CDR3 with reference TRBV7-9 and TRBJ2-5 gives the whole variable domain DTGVSQNPRHKITKRGQNVTFRCDPISEHNRLYWYRQTLGQGPEFLTYFQNEAQLEKSRLLSDRFSAERPKGSFSTLEIQRTEQGDSAMYLCASSLAPKIHWVNEQYFGPGTRLLVL.

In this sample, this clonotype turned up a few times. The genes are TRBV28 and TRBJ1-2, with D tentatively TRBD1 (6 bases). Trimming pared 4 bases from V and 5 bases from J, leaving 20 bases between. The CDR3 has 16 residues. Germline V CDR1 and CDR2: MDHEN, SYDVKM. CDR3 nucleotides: TGTGCCAGCAGTTCCACCCCAACAGGGTTTGAGTATGGCTACACCTTC. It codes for CASSSTPTGFEYGYTF.

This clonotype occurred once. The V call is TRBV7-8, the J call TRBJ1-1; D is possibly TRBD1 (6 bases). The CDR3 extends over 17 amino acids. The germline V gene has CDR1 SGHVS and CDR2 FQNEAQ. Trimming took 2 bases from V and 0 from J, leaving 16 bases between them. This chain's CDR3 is CASSLQGSQGMNTEAFF. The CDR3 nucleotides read TGTGCCAGCAGCTTACAGGGATCCCAGGGGATGAACACTGAAGCTTTCTTT.

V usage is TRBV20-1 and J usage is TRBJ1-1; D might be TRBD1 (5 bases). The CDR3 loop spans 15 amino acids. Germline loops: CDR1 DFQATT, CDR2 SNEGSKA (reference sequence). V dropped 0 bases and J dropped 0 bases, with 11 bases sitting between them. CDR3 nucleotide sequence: TGCAGTGCTAGAGACGGCGGGGCCATGAACACTGAAGCTTTCTTT. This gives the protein CSARDGGAMNTEAFF.

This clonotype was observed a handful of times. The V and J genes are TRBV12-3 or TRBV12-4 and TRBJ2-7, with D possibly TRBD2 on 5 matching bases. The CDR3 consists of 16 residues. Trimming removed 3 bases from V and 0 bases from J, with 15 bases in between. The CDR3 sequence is CASSFPPTGSSYEQYF. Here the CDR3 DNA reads TGTGCCAGCAGTTTTCCGCCGACGGGAAGCTCCTACGAGCAGTACTTC.

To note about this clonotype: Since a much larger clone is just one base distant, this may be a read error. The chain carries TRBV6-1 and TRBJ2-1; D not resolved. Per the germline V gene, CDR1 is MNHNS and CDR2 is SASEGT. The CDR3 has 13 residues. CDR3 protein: CASSRIVENGQFF. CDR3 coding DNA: TGTGCCAGCAGTCGTATCGTGGAGAATGGGCAGTTCTTC.

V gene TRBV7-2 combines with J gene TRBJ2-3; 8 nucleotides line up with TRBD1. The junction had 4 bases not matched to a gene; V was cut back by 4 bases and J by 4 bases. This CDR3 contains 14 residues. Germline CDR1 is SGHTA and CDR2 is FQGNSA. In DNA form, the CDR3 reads TGTGCCAGCAGCTGGGACAGGATGGCAGATACGCAGTATTTT. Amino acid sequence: CASSWDRMADTQYF.

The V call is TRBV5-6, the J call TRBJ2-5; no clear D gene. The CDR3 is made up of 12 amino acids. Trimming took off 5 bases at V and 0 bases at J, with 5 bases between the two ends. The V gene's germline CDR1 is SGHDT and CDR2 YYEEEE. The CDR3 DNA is TGTGCCAGCAGAGCCCACCAAGAGACCCAGTACTTC. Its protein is CASRAHQETQYF.